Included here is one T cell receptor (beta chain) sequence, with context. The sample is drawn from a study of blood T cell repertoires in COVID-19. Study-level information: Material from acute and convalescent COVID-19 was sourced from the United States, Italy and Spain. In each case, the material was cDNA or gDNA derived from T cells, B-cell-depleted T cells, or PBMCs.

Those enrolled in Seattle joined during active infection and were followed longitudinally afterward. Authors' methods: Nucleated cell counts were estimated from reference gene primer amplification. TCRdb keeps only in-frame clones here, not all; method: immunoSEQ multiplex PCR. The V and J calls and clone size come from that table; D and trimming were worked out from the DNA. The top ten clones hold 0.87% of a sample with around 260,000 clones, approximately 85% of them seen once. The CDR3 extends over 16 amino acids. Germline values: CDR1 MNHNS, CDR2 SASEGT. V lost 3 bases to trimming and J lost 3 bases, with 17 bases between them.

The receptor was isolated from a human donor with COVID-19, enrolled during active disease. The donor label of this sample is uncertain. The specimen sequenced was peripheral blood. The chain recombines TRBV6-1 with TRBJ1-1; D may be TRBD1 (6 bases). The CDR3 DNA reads TGTGCCAGCAGTGATAAGACAGGACCTTGGGACACTGAAGCTTTCTTT. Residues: CASSDKTGPWDTEAFF.